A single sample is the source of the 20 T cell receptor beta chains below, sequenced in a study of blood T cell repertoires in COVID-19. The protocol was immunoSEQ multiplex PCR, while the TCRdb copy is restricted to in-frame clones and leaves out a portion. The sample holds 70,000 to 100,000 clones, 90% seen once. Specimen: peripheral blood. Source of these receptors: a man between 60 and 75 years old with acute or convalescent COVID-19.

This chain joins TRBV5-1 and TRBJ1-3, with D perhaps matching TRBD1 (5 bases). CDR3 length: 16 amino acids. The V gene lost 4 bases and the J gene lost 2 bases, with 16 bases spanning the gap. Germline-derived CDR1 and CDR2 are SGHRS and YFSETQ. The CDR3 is CASSGGTRGPGNTIYF. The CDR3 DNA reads TGCGCCAGCAGCGGGGGGACGAGGGGACCTGGAAACACCATATATTTT.

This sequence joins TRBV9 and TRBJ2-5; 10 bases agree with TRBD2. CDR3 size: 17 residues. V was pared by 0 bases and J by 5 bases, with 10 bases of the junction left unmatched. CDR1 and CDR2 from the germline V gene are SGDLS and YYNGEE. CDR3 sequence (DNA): TGTGCCAGCAGCGTAGCGGGGCTAGCGGGAGTCGGGGAGACCCAGTACTTC. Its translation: CASSVAGLAGVGETQYF.

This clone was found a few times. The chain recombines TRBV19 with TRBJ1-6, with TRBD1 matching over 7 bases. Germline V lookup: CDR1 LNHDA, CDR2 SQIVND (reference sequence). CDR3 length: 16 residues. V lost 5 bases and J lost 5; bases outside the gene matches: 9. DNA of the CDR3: TGTGCCAGTAGTGGTTTGTGGGACAGAGATAATTCACCCCTCCACTTT. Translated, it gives CASSGLWDRDNSPLHF.

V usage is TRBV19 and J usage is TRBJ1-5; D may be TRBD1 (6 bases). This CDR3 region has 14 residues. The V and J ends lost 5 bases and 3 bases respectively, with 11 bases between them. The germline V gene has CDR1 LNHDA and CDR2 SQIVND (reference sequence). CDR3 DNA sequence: TGTGCCAGTAGTGCTCGGACAGACAATCAGCCCCAGCATTTT. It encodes CASSARTDNQPQHF. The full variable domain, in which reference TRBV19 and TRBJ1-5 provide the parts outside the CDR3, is DGGITQSPKYLFRKEGQNVTLSCEQNLNHDAMYWYRQDPGQGLRLIYYSQIVNDFQKGDIAEGYSVSREKKESFPLTVTSAQKNPTAFYLCASSARTDNQPQHFGDGTRLSIL.

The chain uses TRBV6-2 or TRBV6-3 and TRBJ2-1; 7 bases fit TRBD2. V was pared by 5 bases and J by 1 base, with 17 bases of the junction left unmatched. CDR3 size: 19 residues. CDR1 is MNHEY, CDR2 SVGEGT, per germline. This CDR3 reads CASSHRTRATYPSYNEQFF. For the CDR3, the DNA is TGTGCCAGCAGTCATCGGACTAGGGCAACCTACCCTTCCTACAATGAGCAGTTCTTC.

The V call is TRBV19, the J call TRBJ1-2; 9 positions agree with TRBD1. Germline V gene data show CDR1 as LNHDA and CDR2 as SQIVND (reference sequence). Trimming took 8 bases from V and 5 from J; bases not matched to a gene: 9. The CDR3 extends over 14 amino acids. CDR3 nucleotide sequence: TGTGCCAGTCTTGACTCACAGGGGGCTTATGGCTACACCTTC. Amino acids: CASLDSQGAYGYTF.

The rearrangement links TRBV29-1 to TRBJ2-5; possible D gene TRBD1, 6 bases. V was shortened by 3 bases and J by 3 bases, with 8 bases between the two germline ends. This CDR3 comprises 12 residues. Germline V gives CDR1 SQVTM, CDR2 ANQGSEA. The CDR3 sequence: CSVEDSEETQYF. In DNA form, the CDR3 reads TGCAGCGTTGAGGACAGTGAAGAGACCCAGTACTTC.

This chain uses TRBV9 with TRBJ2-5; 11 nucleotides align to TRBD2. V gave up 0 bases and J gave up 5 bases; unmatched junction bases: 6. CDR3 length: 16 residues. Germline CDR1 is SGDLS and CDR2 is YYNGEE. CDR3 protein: CASSVEGSSGRETQYF. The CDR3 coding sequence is TGTGCCAGCAGCGTAGAAGGGTCTAGCGGGAGGGAGACCCAGTACTTC.

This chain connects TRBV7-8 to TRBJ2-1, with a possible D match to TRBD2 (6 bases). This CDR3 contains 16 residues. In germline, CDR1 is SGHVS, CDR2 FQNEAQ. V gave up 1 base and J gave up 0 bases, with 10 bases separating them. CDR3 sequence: CASSLVRGGSYNEQFF. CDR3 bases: TGTGCCAGCAGCTTAGTAAGGGGAGGCTCCTACAATGAGCAGTTCTTC.

The CDR3 region has the DNA TGTGCCAGCAAAGTGGGACAGGGGATGAACTATGGCTACACCTTC. Its translation is CASKVGQGMNYGYTF. The rearrangement uses TRBV6-5 and TRBJ1-2; 10 bases agree with TRBD1. V lost 7 bases, J lost 2 bases, and 7 bases stayed unmatched. CDR1 MNHEY and CDR2 SVGAGI come from the germline V gene. There are 15 residues in the CDR3.

The CDR3 region has the DNA TGTGCCAGCAGTTTAAGACAACCTGGGGAAAAACTGTTTTTT. Encoded protein: CASSLRQPGEKLFF. V and J are TRBV28 and TRBJ1-4; D is unresolved. Germline V lookup: CDR1 MDHEN, CDR2 SYDVKM. There are 14 residues in the CDR3. V was trimmed by 2 bases and J by 8 bases, leaving 12 bases between them.

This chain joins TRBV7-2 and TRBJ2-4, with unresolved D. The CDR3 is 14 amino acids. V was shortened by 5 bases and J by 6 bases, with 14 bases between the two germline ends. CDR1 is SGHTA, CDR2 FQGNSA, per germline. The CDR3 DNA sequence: TGTGCCAGCAGCCACTCCGAGACACTAAACATTCAGTACTTC. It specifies CASSHSETLNIQYF.

CDR3 nucleotide sequence: TGTGCCAGCAGCCCCGGGACTTACAATGAGCAGTTCTTC. Amino acids: CASSPGTYNEQFF. The chain joins TRBV7-2 to TRBJ2-1; maybe TRBD2 (6 bases). V lost 5 bases and J 4 bases, leaving 9 bases between the germline ends. The CDR3 is 13 amino acids. The germline V gene has CDR1 SGHTA and CDR2 FQGNSA.

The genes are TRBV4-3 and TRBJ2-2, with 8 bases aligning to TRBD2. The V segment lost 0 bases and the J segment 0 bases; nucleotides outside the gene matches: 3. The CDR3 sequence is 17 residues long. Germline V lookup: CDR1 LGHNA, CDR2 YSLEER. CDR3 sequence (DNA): TGCGCCAGCAGCCAAGATAGCGGGGTAGCGAACACCGGGGAGCTGTTTTTT. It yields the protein CASSQDSGVANTGELFF.

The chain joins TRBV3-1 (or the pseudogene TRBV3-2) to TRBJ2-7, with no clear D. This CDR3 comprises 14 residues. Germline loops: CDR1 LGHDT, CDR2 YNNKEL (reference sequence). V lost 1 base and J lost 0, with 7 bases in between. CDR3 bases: TGTGCCAGCAGCCAAGTGCGGAACTCCTACGAGCAGTACTTC. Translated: CASSQVRNSYEQYF.

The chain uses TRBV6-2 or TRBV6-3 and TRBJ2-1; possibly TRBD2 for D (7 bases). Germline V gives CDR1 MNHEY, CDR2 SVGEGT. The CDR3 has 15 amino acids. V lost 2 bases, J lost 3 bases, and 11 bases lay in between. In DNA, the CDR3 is TGTGCCAGCAGTTACAAGGGGGGGGTCTACAATGAGCAGTTCTTC. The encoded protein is CASSYKGGVYNEQFF.

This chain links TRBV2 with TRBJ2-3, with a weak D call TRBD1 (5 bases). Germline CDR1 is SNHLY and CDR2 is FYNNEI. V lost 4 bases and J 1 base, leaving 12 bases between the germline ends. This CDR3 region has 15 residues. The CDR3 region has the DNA TGTGCCAGCAGTGTAAGGGGATATGGCACAGATACGCAGTATTTT. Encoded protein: CASSVRGYGTDTQYF.

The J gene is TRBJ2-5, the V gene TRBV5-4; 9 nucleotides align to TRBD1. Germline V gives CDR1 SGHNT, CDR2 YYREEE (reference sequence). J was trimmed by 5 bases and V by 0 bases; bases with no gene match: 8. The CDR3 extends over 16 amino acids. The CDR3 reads CASSLGDRAGGETQYF. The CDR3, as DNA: TGTGCCAGCAGCTTGGGGGACAGGGCCGGGGGGGAGACCCAGTACTTC.

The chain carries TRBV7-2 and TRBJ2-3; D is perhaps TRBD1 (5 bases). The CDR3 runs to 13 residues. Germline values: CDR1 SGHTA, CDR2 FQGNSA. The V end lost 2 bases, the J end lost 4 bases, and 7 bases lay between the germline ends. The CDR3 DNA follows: TGTGCCAGCAGCTTACAGGGTCCAGATACGCAGTATTTT. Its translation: CASSLQGPDTQYF.

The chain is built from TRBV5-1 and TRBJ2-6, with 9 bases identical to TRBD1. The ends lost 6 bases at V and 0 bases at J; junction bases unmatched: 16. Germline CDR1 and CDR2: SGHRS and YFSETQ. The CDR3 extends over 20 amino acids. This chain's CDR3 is CASKLQGQGDLLSGANVLTF. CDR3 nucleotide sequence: TGCGCCAGCAAGCTACAGGGACAGGGAGACTTACTCTCTGGGGCCAACGTCCTGACTTTC.